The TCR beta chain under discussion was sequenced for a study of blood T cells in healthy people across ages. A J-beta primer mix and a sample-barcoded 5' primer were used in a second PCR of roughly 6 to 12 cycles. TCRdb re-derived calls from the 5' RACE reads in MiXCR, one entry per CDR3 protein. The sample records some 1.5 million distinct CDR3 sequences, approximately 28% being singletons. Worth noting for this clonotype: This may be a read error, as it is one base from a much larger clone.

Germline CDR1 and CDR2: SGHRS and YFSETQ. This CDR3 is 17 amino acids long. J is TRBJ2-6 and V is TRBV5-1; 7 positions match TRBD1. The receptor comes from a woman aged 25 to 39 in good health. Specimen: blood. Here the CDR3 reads CASSSGTVYSGANVRTF. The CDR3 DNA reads TGCGCCAGCAGCTCCGGGACAGTCTACTCTGGGGCCAACGTCCGGACTTTC.